This T cell receptor (beta chain) was found in a study of metastatic and nonmetastatic thyroid tumors. Study-level background: Patients with malignant and benign thyroid disease provided blood and tumor or nodule tissue, whose repertoires were compared.

All patients reached thyroid surgery having received no treatment beforehand. This clone was observed many times. No antigen is known for it. Germline V lookup: CDR1 LNHNV, CDR2 YYDKDF (reference sequence). J lost 7 bases, V lost 3 bases, and 5 bases had no gene match. The CDR3 has 14 residues. Regarding the study as a whole: Across blood and tumor, TCR beta diversity in malignant thyroid tumors was reportedly significantly higher than in benign nodules.

How the authors handled the data: The study built a papillary thyroid cancer distant-metastasis classifier from CDR3 differences across clinicopathological groups. TCRdb used MiXCR to call clones anew from the PCR reads. The V and J calls here are based on TCRdb, not the publication. The table includes 35,000 to 50,000 clones, roughly 4% detected once. This TCR derives from a female donor with papillary thyroid cancer or a benign thyroid nodule (not recorded which). Some clones in this sample may be carry-over from other donors' samples. Sequencing was performed on blood. The chain carries TRBV15 and TRBJ2-1; TRBD1 agrees at 8 bases. CDR3 sequence: CATSSRQGRNEQFF. CDR3 in DNA: TGTGCCACCAGCAGCAGACAGGGGCGAAATGAGCAGTTCTTC.